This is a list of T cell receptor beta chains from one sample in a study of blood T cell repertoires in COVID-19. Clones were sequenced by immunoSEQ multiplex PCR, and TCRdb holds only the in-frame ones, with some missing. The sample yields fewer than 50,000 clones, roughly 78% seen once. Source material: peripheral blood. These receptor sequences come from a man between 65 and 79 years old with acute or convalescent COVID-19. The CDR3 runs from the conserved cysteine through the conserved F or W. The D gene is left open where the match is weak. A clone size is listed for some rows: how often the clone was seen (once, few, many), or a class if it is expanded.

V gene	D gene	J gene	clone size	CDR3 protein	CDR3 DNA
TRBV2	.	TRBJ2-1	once	CASSRVPPYNEQFF	TGTGCCAGCAGCCGAGTCCCCCCCTACAATGAGCAGTTCTTC
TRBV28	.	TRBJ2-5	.	CARGKQGPLARRETQYF	TGTGCCAGGGGGAAGCAGGGCCCGTTGGCCCGACGGGAGACCCAGTACTTC
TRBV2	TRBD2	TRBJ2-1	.	CASSEKPGLAGGNEQFF	TGTGCCAGCAGTGAAAAACCGGGACTAGCGGGTGGAAATGAGCAGTTCTTC
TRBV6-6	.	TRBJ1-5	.	CASTPSGGNQPQHF	TGTGCCAGCACCCCATCGGGGGGCAATCAGCCCCAGCATTTT
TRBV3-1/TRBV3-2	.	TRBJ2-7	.	CASSHARREYEQYF	TGTGCCAGCAGCCATGCCCGGAGGGAATACGAGCAGTACTTC
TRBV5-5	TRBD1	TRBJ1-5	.	CASSFLGTGDQPQHF	TGTGCCAGCAGCTTCCTAGGGACAGGTGATCAGCCCCAGCATTTT
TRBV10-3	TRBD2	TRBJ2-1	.	CAISGSGGANEQFF	TGTGCCATCAGTGGAAGCGGGGGGGCCAATGAGCAGTTCTTC
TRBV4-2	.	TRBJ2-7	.	CASSQDAGANEQYF	TGTGCCAGCAGCCAAGATGCGGGGGCCAACGAGCAGTACTTC
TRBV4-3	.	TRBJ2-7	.	CASSSGAASGDEQYF	TGCGCCAGCAGCTCAGGGGCGGCTAGCGGAGACGAGCAGTACTTC
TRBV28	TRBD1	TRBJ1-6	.	CASSLLEGTAYNSPLHF	TGTGCCAGCAGTTTACTAGAGGGGACAGCCTATAATTCACCCCTCCACTTT
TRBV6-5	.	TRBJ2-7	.	CASTEGAGLNEQYF	TGTGCCAGCACCGAAGGGGCAGGGTTAAACGAGCAGTACTTC
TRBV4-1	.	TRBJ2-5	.	CASSLTPGLGMETQYF	TGCGCCAGCAGCCTAACGCCAGGACTCGGCATGGAGACCCAGTACTTC
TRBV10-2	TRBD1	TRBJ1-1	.	CASSGMDRGTEAFF	TGCGCCAGCAGTGGAATGGACAGGGGCACTGAAGCTTTCTTT
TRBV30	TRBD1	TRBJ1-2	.	CAWTNRGFFGGYTF	TGTGCCTGGACCAACAGGGGTTTTTTTGGTGGCTACACCTTC
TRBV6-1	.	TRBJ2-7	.	CASNPQGTYEQYF	TGTGCCAGCAACCCTCAGGGGACCTACGAGCAGTACTTC
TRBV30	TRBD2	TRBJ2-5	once	CAWREGGWETQYF	TGTGCCTGGCGGGAGGGCGGCTGGGAGACCCAGTACTTC
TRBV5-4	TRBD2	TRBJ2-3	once	CASSLSGSSDTQYF	TGTGCCAGCAGTCTTAGCGGGAGCTCAGATACGCAGTATTTT
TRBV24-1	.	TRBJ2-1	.	CATSDSTVQGNEQFF	TGTGCCACCAGTGACTCCACGGTCCAGGGAAATGAGCAGTTCTTC
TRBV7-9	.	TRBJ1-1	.	CASRSDRQGTEAFF	TGTGCCAGCAGATCCGACAGGCAGGGCACTGAAGCTTTCTTT
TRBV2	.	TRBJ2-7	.	CASSEGGGITYEQYF	TGTGCCAGCAGCGAAGGGGGGGGGATCACCTACGAGCAGTACTTC
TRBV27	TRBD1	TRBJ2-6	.	CASSLYSPGGRSGANVLTF	TGTGCCAGCAGTTTATACTCCCCAGGGGGTCGCTCTGGGGCCAACGTCCTGACTTTC
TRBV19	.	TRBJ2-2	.	CASSGLGRDTGELFF	TGTGCCAGTAGCGGACTGGGCCGTGACACCGGGGAGCTGTTTTTT
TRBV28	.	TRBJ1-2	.	CASSFRTYGYTF	TGTGCCAGCAGTTTCCGGACTTATGGCTACACCTTC
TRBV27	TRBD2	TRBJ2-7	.	CASSLTSGRKYF	TGTGCCAGCAGTTTGACTAGCGGGAGGAAGTACTTC
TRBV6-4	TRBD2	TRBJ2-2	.	CASKRTSGFNTGELFF	TGTGCCAGCAAAAGGACTAGCGGGTTTAACACCGGGGAGCTGTTTTTT
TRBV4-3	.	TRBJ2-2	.	CASSQPRGSGTGELFF	TGCGCCAGCAGCCAACCGAGAGGGTCGGGCACCGGGGAGCTGTTTTTT
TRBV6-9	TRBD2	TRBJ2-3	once	CASIRRLAGTDTQYF	TGTGCCAGCATCCGCCGACTAGCGGGCACAGATACGCAGTATTTT
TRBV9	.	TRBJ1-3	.	CASSASGSGNTIYF	TGTGCCAGCAGCGCAAGCGGTTCTGGAAACACCATATATTTT
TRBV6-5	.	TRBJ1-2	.	CASSPRQVDGYTF	TGTGCCAGCAGTCCCCGGCAGGTCGATGGCTACACCTTC
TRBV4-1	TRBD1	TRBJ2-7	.	CASSQPGGTGNYEQYF	TGCGCCAGCAGCCAACCTGGGGGGACAGGGAACTACGAGCAGTACTTC
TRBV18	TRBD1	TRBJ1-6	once	CASSTDSGTANSPLHF	TGTGCCAGCTCCACAGATTCCGGGACAGCAAATTCACCCCTCCACTTT
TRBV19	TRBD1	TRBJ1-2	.	CASSASDRGYGYTF	TGTGCCAGTAGTGCTTCGGACAGGGGCTATGGCTACACCTTC
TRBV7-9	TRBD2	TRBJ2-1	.	CASSLGLAGRSWEQFF	TGTGCCAGCAGCTTAGGGCTAGCGGGACGGTCTTGGGAGCAGTTCTTC
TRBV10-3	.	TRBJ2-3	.	CAISERGYSTDTQYF	TGTGCCATCAGTGAGCGCGGGTATAGCACAGATACGCAGTATTTT
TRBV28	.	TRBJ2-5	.	CASSSGGRETQYF	TGTGCCAGCAGCTCCGGGGGAAGGGAGACCCAGTACTTC
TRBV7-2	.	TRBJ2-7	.	CASRVGVSYEQYF	TGTGCCAGCAGGGTCGGGGTCTCCTACGAGCAGTACTTC